Listed below are T cell receptor beta chains from one sample, sequenced in a study of early T cells in non-severe SARS-CoV-2 infection. TCRdb reprocessed the 5' RACE reads via MiXCR and lists one record per CDR3 protein. This sample has about 60,000 distinct CDR3 sequences; about 5.6% occur once, and the top ten carry 6.5% to 8.5%. Material for sequencing was whole blood. These receptors were taken from an adult who was a healthcare worker with PCR-confirmed SARS-CoV-2 infection or an uninfected control (not recorded which). Each CDR3 is given with its conserved first and last residue. The D gene is left open where the match is weak. Size tells how often a clone was seen (once, few, many) or the class of an expanded clone, and some rows leave it out.

d_gene: TRBD1
abundance: .
j_gene: TRBJ1-6
v_gene: TRBV7-9
CDR3aa: CASSTGGNSYNSPLHF
CDR3nt: TGTGCCAGCAGTACAGGGGGGAACTCCTATAATTCACCCCTCCACTTT

d_gene: TRBD1
abundance: many
j_gene: TRBJ2-7
v_gene: TRBV9
CDR3aa: CASNQQGSAEQYF
CDR3nt: TGTGCCAGCAACCAACAGGGGTCCGCCGAGCAGTACTTC

d_gene: .
abundance: few
j_gene: TRBJ1-1
v_gene: TRBV2
CDR3aa: CASRIRQSLNTEAFF
CDR3nt: TGTGCCAGCAGAATTCGTCAGAGTTTGAACACTGAAGCTTTCTTT

d_gene: .
abundance: .
j_gene: TRBJ2-1
v_gene: TRBV11-2
CDR3aa: CASSRTEQFF
CDR3nt: TGTGCCAGCAGCAGGACTGAGCAGTTCTTC

d_gene: .
abundance: many
j_gene: TRBJ2-1
v_gene: TRBV11-3
CDR3aa: CASSLRGPGQNEQFF
CDR3nt: TGTGCCAGCAGCCTGCGAGGACCGGGTCAAAATGAGCAGTTCTTC

d_gene: .
abundance: many
j_gene: TRBJ1-5
v_gene: TRBV7-9
CDR3aa: CASSLDGRARQPQHF
CDR3nt: TGTGCCAGCAGCTTAGATGGCAGGGCTAGACAGCCCCAGCATTTT

d_gene: TRBD1
abundance: few
j_gene: TRBJ1-1
v_gene: TRBV3-1
CDR3aa: CASSRGQEGTEAFF
CDR3nt: TGTGCCAGCAGCCGAGGACAGGAGGGCACTGAAGCTTTCTTT

d_gene: TRBD2
abundance: many
j_gene: TRBJ2-1
v_gene: TRBV4-1
CDR3aa: CASSQVTSVHEQFF
CDR3nt: TGCGCCAGCAGCCAAGTCACTAGCGTCCATGAGCAGTTCTTC

d_gene: TRBD1
abundance: .
j_gene: TRBJ1-2
v_gene: TRBV6-2/TRBV6-3
CDR3aa: CASNHRGLGYTF
CDR3nt: TGTGCCAGCAACCACAGGGGGCTCGGCTACACCTTC

d_gene: .
abundance: many
j_gene: TRBJ1-5
v_gene: TRBV7-2
CDR3aa: CASSSHGIGVLGQPQHF
CDR3nt: TGTGCCAGCAGCTCACACGGGATCGGGGTCTTAGGTCAGCCCCAGCATTTT

d_gene: TRBD2
abundance: .
j_gene: TRBJ2-6
v_gene: TRBV20-1
CDR3aa: CSALGLAGYSGANVLTF
CDR3nt: TGCAGTGCTCTGGGCCTAGCGGGGTACTCTGGGGCCAACGTCCTGACTTTC

d_gene: .
abundance: many
j_gene: TRBJ2-5
v_gene: TRBV10-2
CDR3aa: CASSVDITGTQYF
CDR3nt: TGCGCCAGCAGTGTCGACATCACAGGGACCCAGTACTTC

d_gene: .
abundance: few
j_gene: TRBJ2-5
v_gene: TRBV5-6
CDR3aa: CASSSSLGETQYF
CDR3nt: TGTGCCAGCAGCTCGTCCCTGGGGGAGACCCAGTACTTC

d_gene: .
abundance: .
j_gene: TRBJ2-3
v_gene: TRBV18
CDR3aa: CASSPRQGLDTQYF
CDR3nt: TGTGCCAGCTCACCCCGACAGGGACTAGATACGCAGTATTTT

d_gene: .
abundance: many
j_gene: TRBJ2-2
v_gene: TRBV27
CDR3aa: CASTRGYNTGELFF
CDR3nt: TGTGCCAGCACTCGCGGGTATAACACCGGGGAGCTGTTTTTT

d_gene: TRBD1
abundance: .
j_gene: TRBJ2-7
v_gene: TRBV25-1
CDR3aa: CASTGTGADWGKQYF
CDR3nt: TGTGCCAGTACCGGGACAGGGGCTGATTGGGGTAAGCAGTACTTC

d_gene: .
abundance: .
j_gene: TRBJ2-7
v_gene: TRBV19
CDR3aa: CASSTDRARPPYEQYF
CDR3nt: TGTGCCAGTAGTACGGATCGGGCGAGGCCTCCCTACGAGCAGTACTTC

d_gene: .
abundance: many
j_gene: TRBJ2-2
v_gene: TRBV4-1
CDR3aa: CASSKGNRGVGRGELFF
CDR3nt: TGCGCCAGCAGCAAGGGGAACCGTGGGGTAGGACGCGGGGAGCTGTTTTTT

d_gene: .
abundance: many
j_gene: TRBJ2-2
v_gene: TRBV13
CDR3aa: CASSGPQGSGELFF
CDR3nt: TGTGCCAGCAGCGGCCCTCAGGGATCCGGGGAGCTGTTTTTT

d_gene: .
abundance: many
j_gene: TRBJ2-3
v_gene: TRBV5-6
CDR3aa: CASSLEATDTQYF
CDR3nt: TGTGCCAGCAGCTTGGAAGCAACAGATACGCAGTATTTT

d_gene: TRBD2
abundance: few
j_gene: TRBJ2-3
v_gene: TRBV12-3/TRBV12-4
CDR3aa: CASSLYRSGGEDTQYF
CDR3nt: TGTGCCAGCAGTTTGTACAGGAGCGGGGGGGAAGATACGCAGTATTTT

d_gene: .
abundance: many
j_gene: TRBJ1-1
v_gene: TRBV12-3/TRBV12-4
CDR3aa: CASTSSGTMNTEAFF
CDR3nt: TGTGCCAGCACCTCGTCGGGGACCATGAACACTGAAGCTTTCTTT

d_gene: .
abundance: .
j_gene: TRBJ2-4
v_gene: TRBV3-1
CDR3aa: CASSQGGIQYF
CDR3nt: TGTGCCAGCAGCCAAGGGGGCATTCAGTACTTC

d_gene: .
abundance: .
j_gene: TRBJ1-1
v_gene: TRBV6-2/TRBV6-3
CDR3aa: CASSYSERAFF
CDR3nt: TGTGCCAGCAGTTACTCCGAGCGGGCTTTCTTT

d_gene: TRBD1
abundance: many
j_gene: TRBJ1-6
v_gene: TRBV4-1
CDR3aa: CASSQVGTGNSPLHF
CDR3nt: TGCGCCAGCAGCCAAGTCGGGACAGGGAATTCACCCCTCCACTTT

d_gene: .
abundance: many
j_gene: TRBJ1-4
v_gene: TRBV29-1
CDR3aa: CSVEDRKLFF
CDR3nt: TGCAGCGTTGAGGACAGAAAACTGTTTTTT

d_gene: TRBD2
abundance: few
j_gene: TRBJ2-5
v_gene: TRBV12-3/TRBV12-4
CDR3aa: CASSSGTKETQYF
CDR3nt: TGTGCCAGCAGTTCCGGGACTAAAGAGACCCAGTACTTC

d_gene: .
abundance: few
j_gene: TRBJ1-5
v_gene: TRBV4-3
CDR3aa: CASSQDQGGDQPQHF
CDR3nt: TGCGCCAGCAGCCAAGACCAGGGAGGAGATCAGCCCCAGCATTTT

d_gene: TRBD1
abundance: many
j_gene: TRBJ2-2
v_gene: TRBV2
CDR3aa: CATSTLTGTGELFF
CDR3nt: TGTGCCACCTCTACGTTGACAGGGACCGGGGAGCTGTTTTTT

d_gene: TRBD2
abundance: many
j_gene: TRBJ2-7
v_gene: TRBV7-2
CDR3aa: CASSRLAGPYEQYF
CDR3nt: TGTGCCAGCAGCCGACTAGCGGGGCCCTACGAGCAGTACTTC

d_gene: TRBD1
abundance: many
j_gene: TRBJ1-5
v_gene: TRBV20-1
CDR3aa: CSARDRDRAWESNQPQHF
CDR3nt: TGCAGTGCTAGAGACCGGGACAGGGCCTGGGAAAGCAATCAGCCCCAGCATTTT

d_gene: .
abundance: few
j_gene: TRBJ2-1
v_gene: TRBV10-3
CDR3aa: CAISEVFGQGSSNEQFF
CDR3nt: TGTGCCATCAGTGAGGTCTTTGGGCAGGGCAGCTCCAATGAGCAGTTCTTC